The rows below give T cell receptor beta chains drawn from one sample of a study of tumor-infiltrating lymphocytes in primary liver carcinoma. TCRdb itself ran the multiplex PCR reads through MiXCR, one entry per CDR3 protein. The sample holds approximately 88,000 distinct CDR3 sequences; around 70% are singletons and the top ten take around 26%. Sequencing used tumor-adjacent normal liver tissue. Receptors originate from a man aged 40-55 years with primary liver carcinoma and hepatitis B virus infection. Both conserved end residues are part of each CDR3. D genes are given only for firm matches. Size tells how often a clone was seen (once, few, many) or the class of an expanded clone, and some rows leave it out.

CDR3 protein	CDR3 DNA	D gene	V gene	J gene	clone size
CASSGGEVYNEQFF	TGTGCCAGCAGTGGGGGAGAGGTCTACAATGAGCAGTTCTTC	-	TRBV25-1	TRBJ2-1	-
CASSPKRGREGQISYNKQFF	TGTGCCAGCAGCCCCAAACGGGGGCGGGAGGGCCAAATTTCCTATAATAAGCAGTTCTTC	TRBD2	TRBV11-2	TRBJ2-1	-
CASSFRDSFNEQFF	TGTGCCAGCAGTTTCAGAGACTCCTTCAATGAGCAGTTCTTC	-	TRBV28	TRBJ2-1	-
CASSEGTGQRGMRNEQYF	TGTGCCAGCAGCGAGGGGACAGGGCAGCGGGGGATGAGGAACGAGCAGTACTTC	-	TRBV9	TRBJ2-7	-
CAWSAEDWNTEAFF	TGTGCCTGGAGTGCGGAAGATTGGAACACTGAAGCTTTCTTT	-	TRBV30	TRBJ1-1	many
CSVERRDRGYDERFF	TGCAGCGTTGAGCGCCGGGACAGGGGCTACGATGAGCGGTTCTTC	TRBD1	TRBV29-1	TRBJ2-1	-
CASRTSKFGYTF	TGTGCCAGCAGGACCTCGAAGTTTGGCTACACATTC	-	TRBV6-1	TRBJ1-2	-
CASSLGRRAKRYF	TGTGCCAGCAGCTTAGGAAGGCGCGCCAAGCGGTACTTC	-	TRBV11-2	TRBJ2-7	-
CACSSQQDSYNEQFF	TGTGCCTGCAGTTCCCAACAGGACTCCTACAATGAGCAGTTCTTC	-	TRBV28	TRBJ2-1	-
CSARDYLRGSTDTQYF	TGCAGTGCTAGGGACTACTTGAGGGGCTCCACAGATACGCAGTATTTT	-	TRBV20-1	TRBJ2-3	-
CASSLGLTGEVDNELFF	TGTGCCAGCAGCCTGGGACTAACGGGGGAAGTTGACAATGAGCTGTTCTTC	TRBD2	TRBV11-1	TRBJ2-1	-
CASSPGEGQPQHF	TGTGCCAGCAGTCCAGGGGAGGGGCAGCCCCAGCATTTT	-	TRBV6-6	TRBJ1-5	many
CASSRDTTSGNTGELFF	TGTGCCAGCAGCCGAGATACGACTAGCGGGAACACCGGGGAGCTGTTTTTT	TRBD2	TRBV13	TRBJ2-2	many
CASSEEGVFVAKNIQYF	TGTGCCAGCAGTGAAGAGGGGGTGTTCGTAGCCAAAAACATTCAGTACTTC	-	TRBV6-1	TRBJ2-4	many
CTSGPYGGELFF	TGTACCAGCGGCCCTTACGGCGGGGAGCTGTTTTTT	-	TRBV11-3	TRBJ2-2	-
CSVEVTSTNEKLLF	TGCAGCGTTGAAGTGACCTCTACTAATGAAAAACTGCTTTTT	-	TRBV29-1	TRBJ1-4	-
CARSLVLDSNQPQHF	TGCGCCAGGAGCTTGGTGCTCGATAGCAATCAGCCCCAGCATTTT	-	TRBV5-1	TRBJ1-5	-
CASNPVEDGLQPQHF	TGCGCCAGCAATCCAGTGGAGGATGGTCTTCAGCCCCAGCATTTT	-	TRBV4-1	TRBJ1-5	-
CASSKAGVQETQYF	TGTGCCAGCAGCAAAGCGGGAGTTCAAGAGACCCAGTACTTC	TRBD2	TRBV11-3	TRBJ2-5	medium-sized
CSARGRGSLSYEQYF	TGCAGTGCTAGAGGTAGGGGATCACTCTCCTACGAGCAGTACTTC	-	TRBV20-1	TRBJ2-7	few
CGGHVGYGYTF	TGCGGCGGACACGTGGGTTATGGCTACACTTTC	-	TRBV29-1	TRBJ1-2	-
CASSHEGPGYTF	TGTGCCAGCAGCCACGAGGGGCCTGGCTACACCTTC	-	TRBV12-3/TRBV12-4	TRBJ1-2	many
CASSGTVYQETQYF	TGTGCCAGCAGTGGGACTGTGTACCAAGAGACCCAGTACTTC	-	TRBV28	TRBJ2-5	many
CASSLDRGRETQYF	TGCGCCAGCAGCTTGGACAGGGGCAGGGAGACCCAGTACTTC	TRBD1	TRBV5-1	TRBJ2-5	-
CSVATGGGSNQPPHF	TGCAGCGTCGCGACCGGGGGTGGTAGCAATCAGCCCCCGCATTTT	-	TRBV29-1	TRBJ1-5	once
CASGKLARGYNEQFF	TGTGCCAGCGGTAAATTGGCTAGAGGGTACAATGAGCAGTTCTTC	-	TRBV6-1	TRBJ2-1	-
CASIDRPDETQYF	TGTGCCAGCATAGACAGGCCCGATGAGACCCAGTACTTC	-	TRBV5-4	TRBJ2-5	once
CPSSLVVGSNQPQHF	TGTCCCAGCAGCTTAGTAGTGGGGAGCAATCAGCCCCAGCATTTT	-	TRBV11-2	TRBJ1-5	-
CAISDWGVGTEAFF	TGTGCCATCAGTGATTGGGGGGTAGGCACTGAAGCTTTCTTT	-	TRBV10-3	TRBJ1-1	many
CASNIDYNNQPQNF	TGTGCCAGCAACATCGATTATAACAATCAGCCCCAGAATTTT	-	TRBV6-1	TRBJ1-5	-
CASSPAVTSVGDTQYF	TGTGCCAGCAGCCCCGCAGTGACTTCCGTGGGAGATACGCAGTATTTT	-	TRBV28	TRBJ2-3	-
CASKGTVGAYEQYF	TGTGCCAGTAAGGGTACAGTTGGGGCGTACGAGCAGTACTTC	-	TRBV19	TRBJ2-7	few
CASSLEPEETQYF	TGTGCCAGCAGCTTAGAGCCCGAAGAGACCCAGTACTTC	-	TRBV11-2	TRBJ2-5	many
CASSIRGTTNEKLFF	TGTGCCAGTAGTATAAGGGGTACAACTAATGAAAAACTGTTTTTT	-	TRBV19	TRBJ1-4	-
CASSFSPAGISGELFF	TGTGCCAGCAGTTTTTCCCCCGCGGGGATATCCGGGGAGCTGTTTTTT	-	TRBV2	TRBJ2-2	-
CASSLDLGGWDQYF	TGTGCCAGCAGCTTAGATCTTGGTGGATGGGATCAGTACTTC	-	TRBV11-2	TRBJ2-7	-
CASSLAGDVTGELFF	TGCGCCAGCAGTCTAGCGGGAGATGTCACCGGGGAGCTGTTTTTT	TRBD2	TRBV4-1	TRBJ2-2	many
CASSFPKGYATGTSGSLDYNEQFF	TGTGCCAGCAGCTTCCCCAAGGGGTACGCAACCGGGACTAGCGGGAGCCTTGACTACAATGAGCAGTTCTTC	TRBD2	TRBV7-2	TRBJ2-1	-
CAINGGVNVLTF	TGTGCCATCAATGGTGGGGTCAACGTCCTGACTTTC	-	TRBV10-3	TRBJ2-6	-
CTSSQADRGLDGYTF	TGTACCAGCAGTCAAGCTGACCGTGGGCTAGATGGCTACACCTTC	-	TRBV4-2	TRBJ1-2	few
CTSSERGRGNQPQYF	TGTACCAGCAGTGAACGGGGTCGTGGCAATCAGCCCCAGTATTTT	-	TRBV6-1	TRBJ2-3	-
CASSLVGTGDYEQYF	TGTGCCAGCAGTTTAGTCGGGACAGGCGACTACGAGCAGTACTTC	TRBD1	TRBV28	TRBJ2-7	-
CASSFSTGFETQYF	TGCGCCAGCAGCTTCTCCACAGGGTTCGAGACCCAGTACTTC	-	TRBV5-1	TRBJ2-5	-
CSATSSGSATELYF	TGCAGTGCTACTTCTAGCGGGTCCGCTACCGAGCTGTACTTC	TRBD2	TRBV20-1	TRBJ2-7	once
CAGSLEEGAEQFF	TGTGCCGGCAGCTTAGAGGAGGGTGCTGAGCAGTTCTTC	-	TRBV11-2	TRBJ2-1	-
CANSSGGGRRDNEQFF	TGTGCCAACAGCTCTGGGGGGGGGAGGCGCGACAATGAGCAGTTCTTC	TRBD2	TRBV11-2	TRBJ2-1	-
CIVESQNPYEQYF	TGTATCGTTGAAAGCCAGAATCCTTACGAGCAGTACTTC	-	TRBV29-1	TRBJ2-7	-
CASSYPPGVARETQYF	TGTGCCAGCAGTTACCCGCCAGGGGTGGCCCGGGAGACCCAGTACTTC	-	TRBV28	TRBJ2-5	-
CVTLQSGRRYEQYF	TGTGTCACCCTCCAGAGTGGTCGGCGCTACGAGCAGTACTTC	-	TRBV12-3/TRBV12-4	TRBJ2-7	-
CASKGSYNSPPHF	TGTGCCAGCAAGGGGTCTTATAATTCACCCCCCCACTTT	-	TRBV28	TRBJ1-6	-